What follows is one T cell receptor (beta chain) and its context. Its antigen remains unidentified. V was trimmed by 7 bases and J by 1 base, leaving 11 bases between them. The CDR3 is made up of 13 amino acids. Germline V gives CDR1 GTSNPN, CDR2 SVGIG (reference sequence). The entry originates in a study of beta chain features in type 1 diabetes. Sequenced material consisted of expressed TCRB transcripts (all of the isolated RNA was reverse transcribed). Assay: immunoSEQ multiplex PCR; the TCRdb copy retains only in-frame clones and omits some. This sample has about 650,000 clones; roughly 12% occur once, and the top ten carry more than 0.09%. Notes on the study in general: Insertion counts at VDJ junctions were lower in type 1 diabetes patients, who also showed more deletions there. Shortening that was moderate but significant affected the TCRB CDR3s of Type 1 diabetes patients in all four CD4+ subsets.

Sequencing input: naive CD4+ T cells from blood. The chain links TRBV30 to TRBJ2-4, with D possibly TRBD2 on 5 matching bases. The TCR originated in a man aged 25 to 40 with type 1 diabetes. CDR3 sequence (DNA): TGTGCCTCTCGGACTTCGGCCAAAAACATTCAGTACTTC. Its translation: CASRTSAKNIQYF. Using reference TRBV30 and TRBJ2-4 for the parts outside the CDR3, the full variable domain is SQTIHQWPATLVQPVGSPLSLECTVEGTSNPNLYWYRQAAGRGLQLLFYSVGIGQISSEVPQNLSASRPQDRQFILSSKKLLLSDSGFYLCASRTSAKNIQYFGAGTRLSVL.